Listed below are T cell receptor beta chains from one sample, sequenced in a study of T cell responses to AZD1222 COVID-19 vaccine. Here immunoSEQ multiplex PCR was the method, and the copy in TCRdb shows in-frame clones only, minus some. The data hold tens of thousands of clones, with more than 75% observed a single time. The sequences come from peripheral blood, collected on day 0 of AZD1222 vaccination. Receptors originate from an adult in good health. CDR3s include the opening cysteine and the closing phenylalanine or tryptophan. The order of the fields is clone size, D gene, V gene, J gene, CDR3 protein, CDR3 DNA. D genes are given only for firm matches. Only part of the rows carry a size: once, few, many, or a class if the clone is expanded.

-	-	TRBV7-9	TRBJ1-1	CASSFPGLSTEAFF	TGTGCCAGCAGCTTCCCAGGGCTTAGCACTGAAGCTTTCTTT
-	TRBD2	TRBV7-3	TRBJ2-5	CASSLGLAGAETQYF	TGTGCCAGCAGCTTAGGACTAGCGGGGGCAGAGACCCAGTACTTC
-	-	TRBV5-1	TRBJ1-6	CASSSITGTSPLHF	TGCGCCAGCAGCTCGATAACAGGGACTTCACCCCTCCACTTT
-	-	TRBV27	TRBJ1-2	CASSLTSTGRGGYTF	TGTGCCAGCAGTCTGACTTCGACGGGTCGGGGAGGCTACACCTTC
-	-	TRBV4-3	TRBJ1-4	CASSQEYRNNEKLFF	TGCGCCAGCAGCCAAGAATACAGAAATAATGAAAAACTGTTTTTT
-	TRBD1	TRBV11-2	TRBJ2-2	CASSPRQGGTGELFF	TGTGCCAGCAGCCCGAGACAGGGGGGCACCGGGGAGCTGTTTTTT
-	-	TRBV2	TRBJ1-1	CANGGQGRTEAFF	TGTGCCAACGGGGGGCAGGGGAGGACTGAAGCTTTCTTT
-	-	TRBV20-1	TRBJ1-2	CSASLPGRDNYGYTF	TGCAGTGCTAGTTTACCAGGGAGAGATAACTATGGCTACACCTTC
once	-	TRBV7-8	TRBJ1-5	CASSLAPSGYQPQHF	TGTGCCAGCAGCTTAGCGCCTTCGGGGTATCAGCCCCAGCATTTT
-	TRBD1	TRBV5-8	TRBJ2-3	CASSLTGQGWDTQYF	TGTGCCAGCAGCTTGACGGGACAGGGGTGGGATACGCAGTATTTT
-	-	TRBV19	TRBJ2-1	CASKTGTPDDEQFF	TGTGCCAGTAAGACCGGGACTCCCGATGATGAGCAGTTCTTC
-	-	TRBV19	TRBJ1-5	CASSSRAGSNQPQHF	TGTGCCAGTAGTTCCAGGGCAGGTAGCAATCAGCCCCAGCATTTT
-	-	TRBV27	TRBJ1-5	CASSSSQGGSQPQHF	TGTGCCAGCAGTTCCTCTCAGGGCGGGAGTCAGCCCCAGCATTTT
-	TRBD2	TRBV6-4	TRBJ2-1	CASSESSGGNNEQFF	TGTGCCAGCAGTGAGTCTAGCGGGGGAAACAATGAGCAGTTCTTC
-	-	TRBV19	TRBJ2-2	CASSLQGIGGELFF	TGTGCCAGTAGTCTTCAGGGTATTGGCGGGGAGCTGTTTTTT
once	-	TRBV4-1	TRBJ1-2	CASSPQGVLERYGDYGYTF	TGCGCCAGCAGCCCCCAAGGCGTACTAGAACGCTATGGGGACTATGGCTACACCTTC
once	-	TRBV19	TRBJ1-1	CASTSPGKVTEAFF	TGTGCCAGTACCTCCCCTGGGAAAGTCACTGAAGCTTTCTTT
-	TRBD1	TRBV7-2	TRBJ1-1	CASSSRTGGTEAFF	TGTGCCAGCAGTTCACGGACAGGGGGCACTGAAGCTTTCTTT
-	-	TRBV15	TRBJ1-5	CATSRDPLISNQPQHF	TGTGCCACCAGCAGAGATCCCCTTATTAGCAATCAGCCCCAGCATTTT
-	TRBD2	TRBV2	TRBJ2-5	CASSPRTSGVGTQYF	TGTGCCAGCAGCCCACGGACTAGCGGGGTAGGGACCCAGTACTTC
-	-	TRBV9	TRBJ2-7	CASSVTGGGLYEQYF	TGTGCCAGCAGCGTCACGGGTGGGGGCTTATACGAGCAGTACTTC
once	-	TRBV28	TRBJ1-2	CASSFGGGLYGYTF	TGTGCCAGCAGTTTTGGGGGGGGCCTCTATGGCTACACCTTC
-	-	TRBV6-5	TRBJ1-1	CASSYSFSVNTEAFF	TGTGCCAGCAGTTACTCGTTCTCGGTGAACACTGAAGCTTTCTTT
-	-	TRBV5-1	TRBJ1-1	CASSPGRETGAFF	TGCGCCAGCAGCCCGGGACGGGAAACGGGAGCTTTCTTT